Detailed here is one T cell receptor beta chain. Its antigen is undetermined. Researchers reported sorting CD4+ naive, central memory, regulatory and stem cell-like memory cells via CD45RO/CCR7/CD25/CD127/CD95/CD27. V lost 0 bases and J 7 bases, leaving 15 bases between the germline ends. CDR1 SGHRS and CDR2 YFSETQ come from the germline V gene. The CDR3 contains 15 residues. The data are from a study of beta chain features in type 1 diabetes. Broader study findings: It was not settled here whether HLA type affects TCRB rearrangement. Patients with Type 1 diabetes showed moderately but significantly shorter TCRB CDR3s in all four CD4+ subsets.

All of the isolated RNA was reverse transcribed, so expressed TCRB transcripts were sequenced. TCRdb's copy holds only in-frame clones and misses some; the assay was immunoSEQ multiplex PCR. The sample contains about 140,000 clones, about 12% of which appear only once. The receptor comes from a man between 18 and 29 years old with type 1 diabetes. This chain joins TRBV5-1 and TRBJ2-3; no definite D call. Sequenced input: central memory CD4+ T cells from blood. The CDR3 region has the DNA TGCGCCAGCAGCTTGGATCTCGCCAGCCGAAATACGCAGTATTTT. Amino acid sequence: CASSLDLASRNTQYF.